The 4 T cell receptor beta chains in this list originate from one sample, sequenced in a study of T cells in women clearing cervical HPV infection. Assay used: immunoSEQ multiplex PCR; TCRdb lists only in-frame clones, some missing. The sample's table shows 15,000 to 20,000 clones. The sequenced sample consisted of blood buffy coat. The receptors originated from a woman between 18 and 75 years old with a cervical HPV16 infection that either progressed to CIN3+ or cleared (not recorded which).

Concerning this clone: The read comes to an end 3 residues before the CDR3 does, leaving the germline J gene to fill in the end. The V call is TRBV20-1, the J call TRBJ1-5; unclear D gene. CDR1 is DFQATT and CDR2 is SNEGSKA in the germline V gene (reference sequence). The ends were cut back, 3 bases at V and 6 bases at J, with 12 bases in the middle. This CDR3 spans 13 amino acids. The CDR3 DNA, read in part, is TGCAGTGCTAGTTACGGTAGTGTTCAGCCC. This codes for CSASYGSVQP. The whole CDR3 protein is CSASYGSVQPQHF.

Of note for this clone: The read halts 3 residues ahead of the CDR3 end, with the missing end drawn from the germline J gene. The chain joins TRBV4-2 to TRBJ2-3; 9 nucleotides line up with TRBD2. The length of the CDR3 is 15 residues. Per germline, CDR1 LGHNA and CDR2 YNFKEQ. With 3 bases clipped from V and 6 bases from J, the junction kept 7 bases outside the gene matches. CDR3 DNA (partial): TGTGCCAGCAGCCATGGAATAGCGGGAGATGATACG. Translated, it gives CASSHGIAGDDT. The whole CDR3 sequence reads CASSHGIAGDDTQYF.

Worth noting for this clone: Read coverage stops 3 residues before the CDR3 terminus; the germline J gene supplies the remainder. This sequence joins TRBV7-9 and TRBJ1-2; D gene ambiguous. V was pared by 5 bases and J by 0 bases, with 10 bases between. The CDR3 has 14 residues. Germline values: CDR1 SEHNR, CDR2 FQNEAQ (reference sequence). The CDR3 protein is CASSTDTANYGYTF. Partial CDR3 DNA: TGTGCCAGCAGCACAGACACAGCTAACTATGGC.

Points on this clone: Read coverage stops 3 residues before the CDR3 terminus; the germline J gene supplies the remainder. V usage is TRBV20-1 and J usage is TRBJ2-2, with D maybe TRBD2 (5 bases). The V and J ends lost 0 bases and 6 bases respectively, with 11 bases between them. Germline V gene sequence: CDR1 DFQATT, CDR2 SNEGSKA (reference sequence). CDR3 length: 14 amino acids. Partial CDR3 DNA: TGCAGTGCTAGAGACCCCCGCGGGTCCGGGGAG. Protein: CSARDPRGSGE. The whole CDR3 sequence is CSARDPRGSGELFF.